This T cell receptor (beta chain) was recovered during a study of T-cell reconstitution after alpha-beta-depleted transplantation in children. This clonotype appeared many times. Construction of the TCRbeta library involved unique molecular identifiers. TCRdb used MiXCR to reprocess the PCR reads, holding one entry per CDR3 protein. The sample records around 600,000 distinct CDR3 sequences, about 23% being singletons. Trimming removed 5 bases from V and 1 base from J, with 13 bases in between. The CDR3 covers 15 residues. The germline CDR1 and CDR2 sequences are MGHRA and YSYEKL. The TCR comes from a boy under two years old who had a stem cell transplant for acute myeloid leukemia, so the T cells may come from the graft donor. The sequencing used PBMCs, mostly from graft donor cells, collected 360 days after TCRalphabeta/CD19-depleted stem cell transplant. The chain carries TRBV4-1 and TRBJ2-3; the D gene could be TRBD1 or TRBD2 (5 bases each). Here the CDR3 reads CASSIRDAGTDTQYF. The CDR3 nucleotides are TGCGCCAGCAGCATCCGGGACGCCGGCACAGATACGCAGTATTTT.